The 2 T cell receptor beta chains below all came from one sample that was sequenced in a study of T cell responses to AZD1222 COVID-19 vaccine. Profiling relied on immunoSEQ multiplex PCR, and the TCRdb table lists in-frame clones only, not all of them. The profile covers approximately 140,000 clones, with 89% appearing a single time and 5% to 5.5% taken by the ten largest. Specimen: peripheral blood, collected on day 0 of AZD1222 vaccination. These receptors were obtained from an adult in good health.

This clone was seen once. The rearrangement joins TRBV24-1 to TRBJ2-5; no reliable D call. Trimming removed 4 bases at V and 1 base at J, with 9 bases between. Per germline, CDR1 KGHDR and CDR2 SFDVKD. This CDR3 comprises 14 residues. The CDR3 bases are TGTGCCACCAGTGAGGGCATGGCCCAAGAGACCCAGTACTTC. The encoded protein is CATSEGMAQETQYF.

V and J are TRBV19 and TRBJ1-2; D gene uncertain. V lost 2 bases, J lost 4 bases, and 11 bases lay in between. Germline assignment: CDR1 LNHDA and CDR2 SQIVND (reference sequence). This CDR3 contains 14 residues. The CDR3 region is CASSIYRAIYGYTF. DNA of the CDR3: TGTGCCAGTAGTATATACCGAGCTATCTATGGCTACACCTTC.